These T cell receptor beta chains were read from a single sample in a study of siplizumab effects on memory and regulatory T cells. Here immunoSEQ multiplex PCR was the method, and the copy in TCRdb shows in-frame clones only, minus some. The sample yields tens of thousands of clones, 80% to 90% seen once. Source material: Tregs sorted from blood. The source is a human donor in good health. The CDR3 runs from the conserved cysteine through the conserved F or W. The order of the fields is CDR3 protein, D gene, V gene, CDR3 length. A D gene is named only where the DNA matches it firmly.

CASSQRPSGPQETQYF | NA | TRBV6-6 | 16
CASSQGQRNQPQHF | TRBD1 | TRBV19 | 14
CASSLGGRAAQDTQYF | TRBD2 | TRBV5-1 | 16
CAWSSITDTQYF | NA | TRBV30 | 12
CATSRGLADTQYF | NA | TRBV15 | 13
CAWRRTGGNEQFF | TRBD1 | TRBV30 | 13
CASSLAREGSTQYF | NA | TRBV11-1 | 14
CASSMGQSNSPLHF | TRBD1 | TRBV7-3 | 14
CASSIMAHGNQPQHF | NA | TRBV19 | 15
CASSGGRWGDYGYTF | NA | TRBV9 | 15
CASSLQGLEQFF | NA | TRBV11-3 | 12
CASSALVDQPQHF | NA | TRBV6-1 | 13
CASSLTGAAETQYF | TRBD1 | TRBV5-1 | 14
CASSRLNTEAFF | NA | TRBV7-9 | 12
CATSRVLLFGSGANVLTF | NA | TRBV15 | 18
CSARMLDTQYF | NA | TRBV20-1 | 11
CASSEDRGIEQYF | TRBD1 | TRBV10-1 | 13
CASSSIPAGNQNEQFF | TRBD2 | TRBV7-6 | 16
CASSQTGNTIYF | NA | TRBV5-1 | 12
CATRDLMNYEQYF | NA | TRBV19 | 13
CASSQRTSPKFTQYF | NA | TRBV4-2 | 15
CASSSYGTGGGHYGYTF | TRBD1 | TRBV11-2 | 17
CASSAPTSGSSGTRYEQYF | TRBD2 | TRBV6-1 | 19
CASSPRGAPGEKLFF | NA | TRBV19 | 15
CASSGSGLAKNIQYF | NA | TRBV27 | 15
CASSLGLAGVETQYF | TRBD2 | TRBV7-2 | 15
CASSLGGGTEAFF | NA | TRBV18 | 13
CASSEFGVGANVLTF | NA | TRBV2 | 15
CASSGNRRGHEQYF | NA | TRBV6-4 | 14
CASSGSTDTQYF | NA | TRBV9 | 12
CASSLVPGNTEAFF | NA | TRBV7-9 | 14
CASTRPGMNTEAFF | NA | TRBV28 | 14
CASSPLAGKADTQYF | NA | TRBV4-3 | 15
CASSPRGDTEAFF | NA | TRBV18 | 13
CASSADGSNQPQHF | NA | TRBV6-1 | 14
CASSLGTSNEQFF | NA | TRBV18 | 13
CASTLLKGVTYNEQFF | NA | TRBV28 | 16
CASSLDGVLTDTQYF | NA | TRBV5-1 | 15
CASSSTTGTSGYEQFF | TRBD2 | TRBV6-5 | 16
CASSQDRRRVGNTIYF | NA | TRBV4-2 | 16
CASRGKTNTGELFF | NA | TRBV19 | 14
CASKESRLPTSLEQYF | NA | TRBV19 | 16
CAWSLPPGEAFF | NA | TRBV30 | 12
CATSRKMSFSGANVLTF | NA | TRBV15 | 17
CASSLRSQPQHF | NA | TRBV28 | 12
CASSQDLIRDSSYEQYF | TRBD1 | TRBV4-3 | 17
CASSGTGREQYF | NA | TRBV9 | 12
CASSPRTSGNTGELFF | TRBD2 | TRBV5-4 | 16
CASTRDRGYTEAFF | TRBD1 | TRBV5-8 | 14
CASSPTPGRANTGELFF | NA | TRBV7-3 | 17